The rows below give T cell receptor beta chains drawn from one sample of a study of T cells in Graves' hyperthyroidism and ophthalmopathy. TCRdb reanalysed the multiplex PCR reads using MiXCR and keeps one entry per CDR3 protein. The sample yields around 350,000 distinct CDR3 sequences, 19% seen once. The sample was blood. These receptors all come from a woman between 18 and 30 years old with Graves' hyperthyroidism. CDR3s include the opening cysteine and the closing phenylalanine or tryptophan. Fields, in order: CDR3 length, D gene, J gene, clone size, V gene, CDR3 DNA, CDR3 protein. D genes are given only for firm matches. Rows may omit the clone size; those that give it use once, few, many or a size class.

CDR3 length: 13
D gene: NA
J gene: TRBJ2-5
clone size: NA
V gene: TRBV19
CDR3 DNA: TGTGCCAGTAGCGGTGGGCACAAAGAGACCCAGTACTTC
CDR3 protein: CASSGGHKETQYF

CDR3 length: 15
D gene: NA
J gene: TRBJ2-2
clone size: NA
V gene: TRBV6-2/TRBV6-3
CDR3 DNA: TGTGCCAGCAGAAGACACTTACCAAACACCGGGGAGCTGTTTTTT
CDR3 protein: CASRRHLPNTGELFF

CDR3 length: 13
D gene: NA
J gene: TRBJ1-1
clone size: many
V gene: TRBV24-1
CDR3 DNA: TGTGCCACCTCGAGACAGATCTACACTGAAGCTTTCTTT
CDR3 protein: CATSRQIYTEAFF

CDR3 length: 15
D gene: NA
J gene: TRBJ2-5
clone size: many
V gene: TRBV18
CDR3 DNA: TGTGCCAGCTCACCACCATCGGGGACCCAAGAGACCCAGTACTTC
CDR3 protein: CASSPPSGTQETQYF

CDR3 length: 18
D gene: NA
J gene: TRBJ1-3
clone size: NA
V gene: TRBV20-1
CDR3 DNA: TGCGGTGCTAGAAGGGGCCCGGGGGCCCAGGGGACTGGAAACACCATATATTTT
CDR3 protein: CGARRGPGAQGTGNTIYF

CDR3 length: 12
D gene: NA
J gene: TRBJ1-5
clone size: many
V gene: TRBV28
CDR3 DNA: TGTGCCAGCACGCATGCGTACCAGCCCCAGCATTTT
CDR3 protein: CASTHAYQPQHF

CDR3 length: 13
D gene: NA
J gene: TRBJ1-1
clone size: few
V gene: TRBV6-5
CDR3 DNA: TGTGCCAGCAGTTCCCCGGACGGTTATGAAGCTTTCTTT
CDR3 protein: CASSSPDGYEAFF

CDR3 length: 13
D gene: NA
J gene: TRBJ1-1
clone size: many
V gene: TRBV27
CDR3 DNA: TGTGCCAGCAGTCACCCACAGGGCACTGAAGCTTTCTTT
CDR3 protein: CASSHPQGTEAFF

CDR3 length: 16
D gene: TRBD1
J gene: TRBJ2-7
clone size: many
V gene: TRBV15
CDR3 DNA: TGTGCCACCAGCAGGGAGGTTGGGACAGGGGCCTACGAGCAGTACTTC
CDR3 protein: CATSREVGTGAYEQYF

CDR3 length: 17
D gene: NA
J gene: TRBJ2-5
clone size: NA
V gene: TRBV6-2/TRBV6-3
CDR3 DNA: TGTGCCAGCAACTCAGGCCCCGGACGGGACGGTCGGGAGACCCAGTACTTC
CDR3 protein: CASNSGPGRDGRETQYF

CDR3 length: 14
D gene: TRBD2
J gene: TRBJ2-7
clone size: NA
V gene: TRBV7-9
CDR3 DNA: TGTGCCAGCAGCGCTAGCGGATACGGGGGGGAGCAGTACTTC
CDR3 protein: CASSASGYGGEQYF

CDR3 length: 15
D gene: NA
J gene: TRBJ1-2
clone size: NA
V gene: TRBV25-1
CDR3 DNA: TGTGCCAGCAGTGAAGTGGGGGCCAAGGGCTATGGCTACACCTTC
CDR3 protein: CASSEVGAKGYGYTF

CDR3 length: 14
D gene: NA
J gene: TRBJ1-1
clone size: many
V gene: TRBV20-1
CDR3 DNA: TGCAGTGCTAGAGGGACCCAGGGAGGGGCTGAAGCTTTCTTT
CDR3 protein: CSARGTQGGAEAFF

CDR3 length: 13
D gene: TRBD2
J gene: TRBJ2-5
clone size: many
V gene: TRBV12-3/TRBV12-4
CDR3 DNA: TGTGCCAGCAAACTAGCGGGGGGGGAGACCCAGTACTTC
CDR3 protein: CASKLAGGETQYF

CDR3 length: 17
D gene: TRBD2
J gene: TRBJ2-5
clone size: NA
V gene: TRBV20-1
CDR3 DNA: TGCAGTGCACCGCGGACTAGCGGGGGGCGTGGTGGGGAGACCCAGTACTTC
CDR3 protein: CSAPRTSGGRGGETQYF

CDR3 length: 12
D gene: NA
J gene: TRBJ2-3
clone size: NA
V gene: TRBV12-3/TRBV12-4
CDR3 DNA: TGTGCCAGCAAAGACACCACAGATACGCAGTATTTT
CDR3 protein: CASKDTTDTQYF